A single sample gave rise to the 18 T cell receptor beta chains below, sequenced in a study of OX40 agonist ivuxolimab in advanced cancers. The method was immunoSEQ multiplex PCR; TCRdb's version includes in-frame clones alone and lacks a portion of them. The sample includes some 79,000 clones, about 93% seen only once; the top ten take 0.44%. The sample here was CD4+ or CD8+ T cells sorted from blood, taken in a trial of the OX40 agonist ivuxolimab. All receptors come from an adult with an advanced solid tumor such as melanoma, head and neck, liver or kidney cancer.

This clone came up once. This rearrangement joins TRBV19 to TRBJ1-5; TRBD1 is a possible D gene (6 bases). V dropped 4 bases and J dropped 6 bases, with 10 bases sitting between them. Germline CDR1 is LNHDA and CDR2 is SQIVND (reference sequence). The CDR3 has 13 residues. CDR3 in amino acids: CASSSGGVQPQHF. CDR3 in DNA: TGTGCCAGTAGTAGCGGGGGCGTTCAGCCCCAGCATTTT.

The chain couples TRBV9 to TRBJ2-1; 8 nucleotides align to TRBD2. V shed 0 bases, J shed 3 bases, and the junction held 2 bases outside the gene matches. Germline V CDR1 and CDR2: SGDLS, YYNGEE. This CDR3 has 15 residues. The CDR3 DNA reads as TGTGCCAGCAGCGTAGAACTAGCGGACTACAATGAGCAGTTCTTC. Its translation: CASSVELADYNEQFF.

The chain joins TRBV5-1 to TRBJ2-6; D gene ambiguous. In germline, CDR1 is SGHRS, CDR2 YFSETQ. The CDR3 spans 15 residues. The V end lost 3 bases, the J end lost 0 bases, and 7 bases lay between the germline ends. The CDR3 bases are TGCGCCAGCAGCTCAGAACTCTCTGGGGCCAACGTCCTGACTTTC. Protein product: CASSSELSGANVLTF.

The table lists this clone with a count of one. CDR3 nucleotides: TGTGCCAGCAGCTTACGGAACAATAATCAGCCCCAGCATTTT. It encodes CASSLRNNNQPQHF. The chain uses TRBV13 and TRBJ1-5; D remains ambiguous. Trimming cost V 2 bases and J 4 bases, with 9 bases left between them. The CDR3 extends over 14 amino acids. Germline CDR1 PRHDT, CDR2 FYEKMQ (reference sequence).

The chain has TRBV7-9 and TRBJ2-5; perhaps TRBD2 as D (5 bases). The J call may be mistaken, given a closer DNA end match to TRBJ2-7. CDR3 length: 14 residues. Germline CDR1 reads SEHNR; CDR2 reads FQNEAQ (reference sequence). DNA for the CDR3: TGTGCCAGCAGCCTGACTGAGGGTTCCTACGAGCAGTACTTC. Translating it yields CASSLTEGSYEQYF.

This clone was found once. The rearrangement joins TRBV11-2 to TRBJ2-7, with a possible D match to TRBD2 (6 bases). This CDR3 has 13 amino acids. Per the germline V gene, CDR1 is SGHAT and CDR2 is FQNNGV. V dropped 5 bases and J dropped 4 bases, with 12 bases sitting between them. This CDR3 reads CASSMTSGYEQYF. CDR3 DNA sequence: TGTGCCAGCAGCATGACTAGTGGGTACGAGCAGTACTTC.

The chain has TRBV7-6 and TRBJ2-3; the D is unclear. The CDR3 has 15 amino acids. Germline-derived CDR1 and CDR2 are SGHVS and FNYEAQ. V gave up 3 bases and J gave up 1 base, with 11 bases separating them. The CDR3 is CASSFSTRGTDTQYF. CDR3 DNA: TGTGCCAGCAGCTTTTCCACCCGGGGCACAGATACGCAGTATTTT.

The gene calls are TRBV6-5 and TRBJ1-4; D is possibly TRBD1 (6 bases). The CDR3 runs to 15 residues. Germline lookup yields CDR1 MNHEY and CDR2 SVGAGI. V lost 0 bases to trimming and J lost 7 bases, with 12 bases between them. The CDR3 region has the DNA TGTGCCAGCAGTTACTCTACAGGGAGGGGTGAAAAACTGTTTTTT. Amino acids: CASSYSTGRGEKLFF.

The V call is TRBV9, the J call TRBJ1-1; unclear D gene. The CDR3 spans 13 residues. From germline, CDR1 is SGDLS and CDR2 YYNGEE. V lost 0 bases and J lost 5, with 8 bases in between. This chain's CDR3 is CASSVDSSTEAFF. The CDR3 nucleotides read TGTGCCAGCAGCGTAGACAGCTCTACTGAAGCTTTCTTT.

The rearrangement uses TRBV18 and TRBJ2-7, with D tentatively TRBD1 or TRBD2 (5 bases each). Germline lookup yields CDR1 KGHSH and CDR2 LQKENI. The CDR3 extends over 14 amino acids. V was shortened by 3 bases and J by 0 bases, with 9 bases between the two germline ends. The CDR3 DNA sequence: TGTGCCAGCTCACCGGGGACGGTCTCCTACGAGCAGTACTTC. Translating gives CASSPGTVSYEQYF.

This clone was found once. The rearrangement uses TRBV5-1 and TRBJ1-5; possibly TRBD1 for D (6 bases). Trimming took 4 bases from V and 2 from J, leaving 16 bases between them. Looked up from germline, CDR1 is SGHRS and CDR2 is YFSETQ. The CDR3 has 16 residues. The CDR3 region is CASSPGAIAGNQPQHF. The CDR3 DNA sequence: TGCGCCAGCAGCCCGGGGGCTATAGCTGGCAATCAGCCCCAGCATTTT.

V is TRBV19 and J is TRBJ2-3, with 8 nucleotides matching TRBD1. Trimming took 3 bases from V and 1 from J; bases not matched to a gene: 0. Germline V gene lookup returns CDR1 LNHDA and CDR2 SQIVND (reference sequence). The CDR3 totals 14 residues. This CDR3 reads CASSMDRGTDTQYF. The CDR3 DNA reads TGTGCCAGTAGTATGGACAGGGGCACAGATACGCAGTATTTT. The whole variable domain, remainder taken from reference TRBV19 and TRBJ2-3, is DGGITQSPKYLFRKEGQNVTLSCEQNLNHDAMYWYRQDPGQGLRLIYYSQIVNDFQKGDIAEGYSVSREKKESFPLTVTSAQKNPTAFYLCASSMDRGTDTQYFGPGTRLTVL.

The V and J genes are TRBV30 and TRBJ1-2; D call uncertain. Trimming left V 0 bases short and J 3 bases short, with 8 bases between. Germline CDR1 GTSNPN, CDR2 SVGIG (reference sequence). CDR3 length: 13 residues. In nucleotides, the CDR3 is TGTGCCTGGAGTGTATCGGAATACTATGGCTACACCTTC. Translated, it gives CAWSVSEYYGYTF.

The chain is built from TRBV18 and TRBJ1-1; a possible D gene is TRBD1 (6 bases). V shed 5 bases and J shed 0 bases, with 13 bases lying between them. Germline CDR1 KGHSH, CDR2 LQKENI. The CDR3 length is 15 residues. CDR3 nucleotides: TGTGCCAGCTCAGGGGGCTCAACACTGAACACTGAAGCTTTCTTT. Protein product: CASSGGSTLNTEAFF. Full variable domain (outside the CDR3, taken from reference TRBV18 and TRBJ1-1): NAGVMQNPRHLVRRRGQEARLRCSPMKGHSHVYWYRQLPEEGLKFMVYLQKENIIDESGMPKERFSAEFPKEGPSILRIQQVVRGDSAAYFCASSGGSTLNTEAFFGQGTRLTVV.

In its sample, this clone was seen a few times. This rearrangement joins TRBV10-3 to TRBJ2-1, with 9 positions matching TRBD1. This CDR3 comprises 16 residues. Losses at the gene ends were 3 bases for V and 6 bases for J; bases not matched to a gene: 9. CDR1 is ENHRY, CDR2 SYGVKD, per germline. Here the CDR3 DNA reads TGTGCCATCAGTGAAAATACCGGGACAGGGTCCAATGAGCAGTTCTTC. Its protein is CAISENTGTGSNEQFF.

This rearrangement joins TRBV5-6 to TRBJ2-7, with a possible D match to TRBD1 (6 bases). The V gene lost 2 bases and the J gene lost 3 bases, with 9 bases spanning the gap. The CDR3 runs 13 residues. The germline V gene has CDR1 SGHDT and CDR2 YYEEEE. CDR3 bases: TGTGCCAGCAGCTTTACACAGGGCTACGAGCAGTACTTC. The encoded protein is CASSFTQGYEQYF.

V gene TRBV5-1 combines with J gene TRBJ2-5, with TRBD2 identical over 8 bases. There are 15 residues in the CDR3. Germline V gene lookup returns CDR1 SGHRS and CDR2 YFSETQ. Unmatched junction bases numbered 5, after V lost 0 bases and J lost 4 bases. CDR3 region: CASSLGAGAGETQYF. The CDR3 nucleotides read TGCGCCAGCAGCTTGGGAGCGGGAGCGGGAGAGACCCAGTACTTC.

The J gene is TRBJ2-5, the V gene TRBV10-3, with TRBD2 matching 15 bases. CDR3 length equals 18 residues. CDR1 and CDR2 from the germline V gene are ENHRY and SYGVKD. J gave up 4 bases and V 5 bases, and 11 bases lay outside the gene matches. The CDR3 reads CAISPLPGLAGGTETQYF. The CDR3 DNA reads TGTGCCATCAGTCCACTGCCGGGACTAGCGGGAGGTACAGAGACCCAGTACTTC.